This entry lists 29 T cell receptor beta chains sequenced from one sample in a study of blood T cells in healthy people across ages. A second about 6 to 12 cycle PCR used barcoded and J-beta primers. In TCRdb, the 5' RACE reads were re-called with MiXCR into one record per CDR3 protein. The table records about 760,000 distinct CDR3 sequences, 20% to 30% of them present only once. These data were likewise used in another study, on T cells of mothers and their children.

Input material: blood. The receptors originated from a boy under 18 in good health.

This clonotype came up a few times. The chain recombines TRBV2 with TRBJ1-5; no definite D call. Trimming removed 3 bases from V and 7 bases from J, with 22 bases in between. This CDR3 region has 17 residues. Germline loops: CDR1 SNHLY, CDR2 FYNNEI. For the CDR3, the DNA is TGTGCCAGCAGTGACGACATCGGGGTATTAGGTGGGCAGCCCCAGCATTTT. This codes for CASSDDIGVLGGQPQHF.

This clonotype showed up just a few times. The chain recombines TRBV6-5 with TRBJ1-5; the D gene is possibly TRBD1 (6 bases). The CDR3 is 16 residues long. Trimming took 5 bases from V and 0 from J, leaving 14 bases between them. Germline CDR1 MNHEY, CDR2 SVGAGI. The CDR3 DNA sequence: TGTGCCAGCAGTCTCGGGACAATTTATAGCAATCAGCCCCAGCATTTT. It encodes CASSLGTIYSNQPQHF.

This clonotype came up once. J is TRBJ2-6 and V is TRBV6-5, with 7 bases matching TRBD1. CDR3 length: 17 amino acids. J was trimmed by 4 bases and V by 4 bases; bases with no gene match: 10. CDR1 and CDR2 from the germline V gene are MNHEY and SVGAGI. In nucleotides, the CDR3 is TGTGCCAGCAGTTGGACAGGCCCCTTTGAGGGGGCCAACGTCCTGACTTTC. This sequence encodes CASSWTGPFEGANVLTF.

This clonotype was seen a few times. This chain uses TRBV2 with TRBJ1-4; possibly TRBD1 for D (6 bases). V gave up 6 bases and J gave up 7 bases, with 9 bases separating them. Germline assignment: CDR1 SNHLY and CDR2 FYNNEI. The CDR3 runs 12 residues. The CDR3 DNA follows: TGTGCCAGCAGGGACAGCCTTGAAAAACTGTTTTTT. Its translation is CASRDSLEKLFF.

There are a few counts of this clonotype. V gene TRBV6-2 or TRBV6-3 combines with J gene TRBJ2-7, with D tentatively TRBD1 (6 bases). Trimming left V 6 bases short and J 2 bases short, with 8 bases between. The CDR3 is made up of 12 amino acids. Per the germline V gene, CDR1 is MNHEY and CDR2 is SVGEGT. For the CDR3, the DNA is TGTGCCAGCAGCTGGGACACCTACGAGCAGTACTTC. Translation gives CASSWDTYEQYF.

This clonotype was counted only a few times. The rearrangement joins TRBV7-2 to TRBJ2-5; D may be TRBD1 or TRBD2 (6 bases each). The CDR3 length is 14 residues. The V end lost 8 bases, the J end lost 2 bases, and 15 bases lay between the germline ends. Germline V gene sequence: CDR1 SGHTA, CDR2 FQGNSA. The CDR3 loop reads CASSLRRGQETQYF. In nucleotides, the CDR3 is TGTGCCAGCTCCTTAAGGAGGGGGCAAGAGACCCAGTACTTC.

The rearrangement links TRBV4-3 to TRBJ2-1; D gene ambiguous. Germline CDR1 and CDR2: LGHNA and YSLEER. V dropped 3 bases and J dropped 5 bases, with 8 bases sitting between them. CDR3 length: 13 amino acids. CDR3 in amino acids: CASSQALDNEQFF. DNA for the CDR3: TGCGCCAGCAGCCAGGCACTTGACAATGAGCAGTTCTTC.

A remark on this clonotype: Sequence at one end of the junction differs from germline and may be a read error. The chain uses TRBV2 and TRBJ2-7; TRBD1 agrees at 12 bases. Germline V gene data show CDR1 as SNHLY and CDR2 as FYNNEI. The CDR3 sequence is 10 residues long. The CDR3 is CASSPGQGAF. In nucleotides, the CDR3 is TGTGCCAGCAGCCCGGGACAGGGGGCTTTC.

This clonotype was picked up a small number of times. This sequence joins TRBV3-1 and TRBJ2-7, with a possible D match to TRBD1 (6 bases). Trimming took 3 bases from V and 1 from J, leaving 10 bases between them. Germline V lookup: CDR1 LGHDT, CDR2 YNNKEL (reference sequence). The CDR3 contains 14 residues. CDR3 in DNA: TGTGCCAGCAGCCAGCAGGGGCGTTCCTACGAGCAGTACTTC. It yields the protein CASSQQGRSYEQYF.

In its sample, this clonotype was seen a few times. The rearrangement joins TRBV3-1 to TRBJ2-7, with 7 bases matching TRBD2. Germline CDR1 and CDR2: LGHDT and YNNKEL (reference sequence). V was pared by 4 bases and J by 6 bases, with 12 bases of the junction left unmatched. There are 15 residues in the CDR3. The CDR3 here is CASSPGTGGFGEQYF. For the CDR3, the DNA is TGTGCCAGCAGCCCTGGGACGGGAGGTTTTGGCGAGCAGTACTTC.

The CDR3 protein is CASSPSLLAGPGELFF. DNA of the CDR3: TGTGCCAGCAGCCCCAGCCTACTAGCGGGGCCCGGGGAGCTGTTTTTT. This chain uses TRBV7-3 with TRBJ2-2; the match to TRBD2 covers 10 bases. Germline assignment: CDR1 SGHTA and CDR2 FQGTGA. The CDR3 totals 16 residues. The junction had 9 bases not matched to a gene; V was cut back by 5 bases and J by 6 bases.

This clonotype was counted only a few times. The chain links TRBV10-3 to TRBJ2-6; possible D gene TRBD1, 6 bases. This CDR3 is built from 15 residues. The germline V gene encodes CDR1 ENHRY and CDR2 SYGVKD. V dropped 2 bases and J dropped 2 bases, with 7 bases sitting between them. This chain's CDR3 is CAISEGGPGANVLTF. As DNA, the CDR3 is TGTGCCATCAGTGAGGGGGGCCCTGGGGCCAACGTCCTGACTTTC.

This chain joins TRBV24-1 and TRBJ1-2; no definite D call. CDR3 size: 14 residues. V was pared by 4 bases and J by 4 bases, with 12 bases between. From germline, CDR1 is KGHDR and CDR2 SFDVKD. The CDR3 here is CATSDGDQTYGYTF. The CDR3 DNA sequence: TGTGCCACCAGTGACGGCGACCAAACCTATGGCTACACCTTC.

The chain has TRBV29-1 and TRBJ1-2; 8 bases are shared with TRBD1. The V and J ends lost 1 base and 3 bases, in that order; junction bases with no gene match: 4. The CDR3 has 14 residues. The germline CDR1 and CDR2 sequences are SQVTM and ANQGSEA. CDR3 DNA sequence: TGCAGCGTTGAAGGAGAGACAGGGGACTATGGCTACACCTTC. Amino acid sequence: CSVEGETGDYGYTF.

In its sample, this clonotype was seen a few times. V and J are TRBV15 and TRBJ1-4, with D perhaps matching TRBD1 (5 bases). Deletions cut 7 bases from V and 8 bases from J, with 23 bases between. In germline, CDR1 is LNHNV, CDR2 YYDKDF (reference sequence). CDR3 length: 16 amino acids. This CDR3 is CATIHSRGPLDEKLFF. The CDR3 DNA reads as TGTGCCACCATACACAGTCGGGGACCTCTGGACGAAAAACTGTTTTTT.

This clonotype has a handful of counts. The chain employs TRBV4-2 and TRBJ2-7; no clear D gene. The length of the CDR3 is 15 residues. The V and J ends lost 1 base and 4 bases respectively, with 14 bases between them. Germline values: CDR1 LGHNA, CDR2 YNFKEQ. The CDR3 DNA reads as TGTGCCAGCAGCCAAGGGGCAGACTTAGAGTACGAGCAGTACTTC. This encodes CASSQGADLEYEQYF.

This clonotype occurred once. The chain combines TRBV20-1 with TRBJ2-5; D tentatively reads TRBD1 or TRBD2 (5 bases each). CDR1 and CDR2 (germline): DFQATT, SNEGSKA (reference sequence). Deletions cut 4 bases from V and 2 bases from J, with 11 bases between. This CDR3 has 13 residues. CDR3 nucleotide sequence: TGCAGTGCTATCGGGACGGGACAAGAGACCCAGTACTTC. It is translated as CSAIGTGQETQYF.

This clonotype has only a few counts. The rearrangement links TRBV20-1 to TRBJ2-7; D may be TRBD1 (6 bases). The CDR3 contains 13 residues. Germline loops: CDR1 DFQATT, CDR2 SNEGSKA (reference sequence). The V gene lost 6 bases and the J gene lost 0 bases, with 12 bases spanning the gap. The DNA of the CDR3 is TGCAGTGCCAAGACAGGACCCTCCTACGAGCAGTACTTC. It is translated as CSAKTGPSYEQYF.

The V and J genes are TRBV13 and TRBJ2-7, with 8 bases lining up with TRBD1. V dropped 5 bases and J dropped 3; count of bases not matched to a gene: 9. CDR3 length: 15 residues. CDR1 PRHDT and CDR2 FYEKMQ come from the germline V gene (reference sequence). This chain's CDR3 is CASSEDRGRGYEQYF. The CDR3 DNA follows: TGTGCCAGCAGCGAAGACAGGGGCCGTGGCTACGAGCAGTACTTC.

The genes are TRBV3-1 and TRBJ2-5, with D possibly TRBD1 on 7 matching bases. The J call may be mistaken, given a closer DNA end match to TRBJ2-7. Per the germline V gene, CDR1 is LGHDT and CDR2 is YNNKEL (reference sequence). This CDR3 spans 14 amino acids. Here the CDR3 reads CASTPRGAGCEQYF. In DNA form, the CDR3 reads TGTGCCAGCACCCCCAGGGGGGCGGGCTGCGAGCAGTACTTC.

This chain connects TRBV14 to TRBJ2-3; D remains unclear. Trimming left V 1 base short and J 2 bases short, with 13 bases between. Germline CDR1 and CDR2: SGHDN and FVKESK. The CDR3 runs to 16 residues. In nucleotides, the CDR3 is TGTGCCAGCAGCCAAGGGCCCGTTTGGAACACAGATACGCAGTATTTT. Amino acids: CASSQGPVWNTDTQYF.

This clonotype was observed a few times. The CDR3 sequence is CASSGEAERVTDTQYF. For the CDR3, the DNA is TGTGCCAGCAGTGGGGAGGCCGAGAGGGTCACAGATACGCAGTATTTT. V and J are TRBV2 and TRBJ2-3; a possible D gene is TRBD2 (6 bases). Germline V gene data show CDR1 as SNHLY and CDR2 as FYNNEI. The V gene lost 4 bases and the J gene lost 2 bases, with 16 bases spanning the gap. The CDR3 has 16 residues.

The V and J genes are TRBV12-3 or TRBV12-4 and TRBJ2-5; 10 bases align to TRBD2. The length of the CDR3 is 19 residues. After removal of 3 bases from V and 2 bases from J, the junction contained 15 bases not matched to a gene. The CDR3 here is CASSFRLDPSGRGQETQYF. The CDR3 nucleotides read TGTGCCAGCAGTTTCAGACTCGACCCCAGCGGGAGGGGGCAAGAGACCCAGTACTTC.

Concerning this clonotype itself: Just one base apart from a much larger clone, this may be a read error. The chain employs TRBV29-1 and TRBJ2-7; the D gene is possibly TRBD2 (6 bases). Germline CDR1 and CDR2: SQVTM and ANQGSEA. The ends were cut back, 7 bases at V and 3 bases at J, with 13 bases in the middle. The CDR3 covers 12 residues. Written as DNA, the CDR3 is TGCAGCGCGGGGGACGGAGACTACGAGCAGTACTTC. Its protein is CSAGDGDYEQYF.

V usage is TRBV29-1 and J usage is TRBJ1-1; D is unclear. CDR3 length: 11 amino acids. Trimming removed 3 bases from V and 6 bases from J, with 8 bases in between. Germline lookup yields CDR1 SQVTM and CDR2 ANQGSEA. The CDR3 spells CSVEGSAEAFF. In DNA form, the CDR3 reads TGCAGCGTTGAGGGTTCTGCTGAAGCTTTCTTT.

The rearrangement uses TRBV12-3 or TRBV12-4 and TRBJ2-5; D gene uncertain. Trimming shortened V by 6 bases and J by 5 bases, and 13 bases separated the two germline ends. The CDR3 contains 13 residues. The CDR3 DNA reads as TGTGCCAGCAGCATGGCAGGTGTGGAGACCCAGTACTTC. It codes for CASSMAGVETQYF.

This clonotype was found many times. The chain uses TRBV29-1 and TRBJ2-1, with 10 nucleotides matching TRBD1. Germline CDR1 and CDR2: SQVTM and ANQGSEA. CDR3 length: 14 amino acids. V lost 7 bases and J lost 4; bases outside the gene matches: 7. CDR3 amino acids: CSGLRQGAYNEQFF. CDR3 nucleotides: TGCAGCGGCCTCAGACAGGGGGCTTACAATGAGCAGTTCTTC.

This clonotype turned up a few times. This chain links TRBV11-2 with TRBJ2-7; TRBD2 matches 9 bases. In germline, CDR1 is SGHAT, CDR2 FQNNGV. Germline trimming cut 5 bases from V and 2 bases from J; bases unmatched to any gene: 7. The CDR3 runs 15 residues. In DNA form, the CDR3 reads TGTGCCAGCAGCCTCTATAGCGGGAGCGCCTACGAGCAGTACTTC. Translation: CASSLYSGSAYEQYF.

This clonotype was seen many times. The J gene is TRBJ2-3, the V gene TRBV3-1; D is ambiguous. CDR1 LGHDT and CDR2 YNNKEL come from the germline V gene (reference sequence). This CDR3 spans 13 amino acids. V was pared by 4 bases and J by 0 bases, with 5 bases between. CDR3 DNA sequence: TGTGCCAGCAGCCGGGATAGCACAGATACGCAGTATTTT. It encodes CASSRDSTDTQYF.